These 22 T cell receptor beta chains came from one sample sequenced in a study of blood T cell repertoires in COVID-19. Sequencing was performed with immunoSEQ multiplex PCR; in TCRdb, only in-frame clones are kept and a portion is missing. Of around 250,000 clones listed, approximately 92% are singletons. The sequenced sample was peripheral blood. These receptors were collected from a woman aged 35 to 49 who had recovered from COVID-19.

V gene TRBV5-1 combines with J gene TRBJ2-1, with D perhaps matching TRBD2 (5 bases). Germline V CDR1 and CDR2: SGHRS, YFSETQ. The CDR3 spans 12 residues. Trimming cost V 5 bases and J 5 bases, with 8 bases left between them. The CDR3 sequence is CASRDGDNEQFF. CDR3 coding DNA: TGCGCCAGCAGGGACGGGGACAATGAGCAGTTCTTC.

The rearrangement joins TRBV3-1 (or the pseudogene TRBV3-2) to TRBJ2-1, with D possibly matching TRBD1 (6 bases). CDR1 is LGHDT and CDR2 is YNNKEL in the germline V gene (reference sequence). Between the trimmed V and J ends, which lost 3 bases and 8 bases, there was a span of 11 bases. CDR3 size: 13 residues. Here the CDR3 reads CASSHVQGDEQFF. CDR3 nucleotide sequence: TGTGCCAGCAGCCACGTACAGGGCGATGAGCAGTTCTTC.

This chain connects TRBV21-1 to TRBJ2-1; TRBD2, the table's D call, lacks a check against the DNA. TRBV21-1 is described as a pseudogene. The CDR3 totals 12 residues. CDR3 loop: CASSFKRGGGFF. In DNA, the CDR3 is TGTGCCAGCAGCTTTAAACGGGGAGGGGGGTTCTTC.

This CDR3 is CASSPTPENEQFF. The CDR3 region has the DNA TGCGCCAGCAGCCCGACCCCGGAGAATGAGCAGTTCTTC. The chain has TRBV4-1 and TRBJ2-1; D uncertain. The germline V gene has CDR1 MGHRA and CDR2 YSYEKL. Trimming cost V 4 bases and J 7 bases, with 11 bases left between them. This CDR3 has 13 residues.

This clone has a single count. The V and J genes are TRBV4-3 and TRBJ1-6; D remains ambiguous. Germline V gene lookup returns CDR1 LGHNA and CDR2 YSLEER. This CDR3 spans 15 amino acids. Trimming removed 6 bases from V and 10 bases from J, with 19 bases in between. CDR3 nucleotides: TGCGCCAGCAGTCTGCGACGGCAGCGGAGCTCACCCCTCCACTTT. It encodes CASSLRRQRSSPLHF.

The CDR3 protein is CASSLTSDSSYEQYF. CDR3 nucleotides: TGTGCCAGCAGCTTAACTAGCGATAGCTCCTACGAGCAGTACTTC. The chain recombines TRBV7-2 with TRBJ2-7; 7 bases are a match to TRBD2. Looked up from germline, CDR1 is SGHTA and CDR2 is FQGNSA. With 2 bases clipped from V and 0 bases from J, the junction kept 4 bases outside the gene matches. This CDR3 spans 15 amino acids.

The genes are TRBV3-1 (or the pseudogene TRBV3-2) and TRBJ1-5, with a possible D match to TRBD1 (5 bases). Trimming stripped 2 bases from V and 6 bases from J, with 8 bases between. Looked up from germline, CDR1 is LGHDT and CDR2 is YNNKEL (reference sequence). The CDR3 totals 13 residues. CDR3 sequence reads: CASSQSRAQPQHF. The CDR3 region has the DNA TGTGCCAGCAGCCAATCCAGGGCTCAGCCCCAGCATTTT.

The J gene is TRBJ2-1, the V gene TRBV20-1; 8 positions match TRBD2. This CDR3 region has 11 residues. Germline CDR1 and CDR2: DFQATT and SNEGSKA (reference sequence). Losses at the gene ends were 5 bases for V and 16 bases for J; bases not matched to a gene: 10. In DNA, the CDR3 is TGCAGTGCTGTCATAGCGGGAAGACTCTTCTTC. It specifies CSAVIAGRLFF.

The chain recombines TRBV28 with TRBJ1-2, with D tentatively TRBD1 (5 bases). The CDR3 runs 14 residues. CDR1 is MDHEN and CDR2 is SYDVKM in the germline V gene. V dropped 6 bases and J dropped 2 bases, with 13 bases sitting between them. In DNA, the CDR3 is TGTGCCAGCAGCTCCATTGGGGGGAACTATGGCTACACCTTC. As protein: CASSSIGGNYGYTF.

This sequence joins TRBV14 and TRBJ1-2; a possible D gene is TRBD1 (6 bases). The CDR3 is 16 residues long. Germline-derived CDR1 and CDR2 are SGHDN and FVKESK. The V and J ends lost 0 bases and 0 bases respectively, with 11 bases between them. The CDR3 reads CASSQDHGQTNYGYTF. The DNA of the CDR3 is TGTGCCAGCAGCCAAGATCATGGACAGACTAACTATGGCTACACCTTC.

The genes are TRBV18 and TRBJ2-7; 10 nucleotides line up with TRBD1. CDR1 is KGHSH, CDR2 LQKENI, per germline. The CDR3 is 17 amino acids. The trim removed 5 bases at V and 6 bases at J, leaving 16 bases unmatched. CDR3 nucleotides: TGTGCCAGCTCAGCAACACCACCGGGACAGGGGATGGCCGAGCAGTACTTC. Its protein product is CASSATPPGQGMAEQYF.

The rearrangement uses TRBV7-9 and TRBJ2-2, with 13 bases that match TRBD2. Losses at the gene ends were 7 bases for V and 0 bases for J; bases not matched to a gene: 2. Germline V CDR1 and CDR2: SEHNR, FQNEAQ (reference sequence). The CDR3 spans 16 residues. Here the CDR3 reads CASIGTSGTNTGELFF. The CDR3 DNA sequence: TGTGCCAGCATCGGGACTAGCGGGACGAACACCGGGGAGCTGTTTTTT.

CDR3 loop: CASSEWASQETQYF. As DNA, the CDR3 is TGCGCCAGCAGTGAGTGGGCCAGCCAAGAGACCCAGTACTTC. The V gene is TRBV10-1, the J gene TRBJ2-5; D remains unclear. The CDR3 spans 14 residues. The V gene lost 1 base and the J gene lost 1 base, with 7 bases spanning the gap. Per germline, CDR1 WNHNN and CDR2 SYGVQD (reference sequence).

The rearrangement links TRBV6-5 to TRBJ1-1; D uncertain. V was cut by 2 bases and J by 3 bases, with 10 bases left in between. Germline assignment: CDR1 MNHEY and CDR2 SVGAGI. The CDR3 loop spans 14 amino acids. The DNA of the CDR3 is TGTGCCAGCAGTTACACCGCCGGGGACACTGAAGCTTTCTTT. Translating gives CASSYTAGDTEAFF.

The V and J genes are TRBV28 and TRBJ1-5; no reliable D call. Trimming removed 5 bases from V and 3 bases from J, with 8 bases in between. Per germline, CDR1 MDHEN and CDR2 SYDVKM. This CDR3 spans 13 amino acids. The CDR3: CASSITHNQPQHF. The CDR3 region has the DNA TGTGCCAGCAGTATCACTCACAATCAGCCCCAGCATTTT.

The chain is built from TRBV12-3 or TRBV12-4 and TRBJ1-2; D gene ambiguous. The ends were cut back, 1 base at V and 13 bases at J, with 13 bases in the middle. The CDR3 is 12 residues long. CDR3 sequence (DNA): TGTGCCAGCAGTTTAGTAGGCGCAAGAGGCACCTTC. Protein product: CASSLVGARGTF.

J is TRBJ2-2 and V is TRBV11-3, with D perhaps TRBD2 (6 bases). The V gene's germline CDR1 is SGHNT and CDR2 YENEEA. V dropped 0 bases and J dropped 5 bases, with 10 bases sitting between them. The CDR3 is made up of 15 amino acids. The CDR3 spells CASSLDSGGTGELFF. CDR3 nucleotides: TGTGCCAGCAGCTTAGATTCCGGGGGAACCGGGGAGCTGTTTTTT.

This chain connects TRBV18 to TRBJ1-4, with TRBD1 matching 7 bases. V was clipped by 6 bases and J by 8 bases; unmatched bases: 9. This CDR3 has 14 residues. The germline CDR1 and CDR2 sequences are KGHSH and LQKENI. The CDR3 region has the DNA TGTGCCAGCTCGCCAGACAGGGTGCAGGAAAAACTGTTTTTT. Residues: CASSPDRVQEKLFF.

This chain links TRBV28 with TRBJ2-5, with D perhaps matching TRBD2 (5 bases). There are 13 residues in the CDR3. Germline V gene lookup returns CDR1 MDHEN and CDR2 SYDVKM. V lost 7 bases, J lost 5 bases, and 14 bases lay in between. The CDR3 coding sequence is TGTGCCAGCACCTCGGACTCGGCGGAGACCCAGTACTTC. Translating it yields CASTSDSAETQYF.

This chain joins TRBV2 and TRBJ1-3; D gene unclear. This CDR3 region has 15 residues. V shed 6 bases and J shed 8 bases, with 20 bases lying between them. From germline, CDR1 is SNHLY and CDR2 FYNNEI. This CDR3 is CASRMDGRSGDTIYF. The CDR3 DNA reads TGTGCCAGCAGAATGGACGGCAGGAGCGGGGACACCATATATTTT.

This clone came up once. The V gene is TRBV2, the J gene TRBJ1-6; 7 bases line up with TRBD1. The CDR3 consists of 14 residues. Germline loops: CDR1 SNHLY, CDR2 FYNNEI. The ends lost 5 bases at V and 7 bases at J; junction bases unmatched: 5. CDR3: CASSRNRGNSPLHF. Here the CDR3 DNA reads TGTGCCAGCAGTCGTAACAGGGGAAATTCACCCCTCCACTTT.

The chain employs TRBV27 and TRBJ1-3; a possible D gene is TRBD1 (5 bases). There are 13 residues in the CDR3. Looked up from germline, CDR1 is MNHEY and CDR2 is SMNVEV (reference sequence). Trimming took 6 bases from V and 0 from J, leaving 6 bases between them. DNA of the CDR3: TGTGCCAGCAGGGGGCTCTCTGGAAACACCATATATTTT. It specifies CASRGLSGNTIYF.